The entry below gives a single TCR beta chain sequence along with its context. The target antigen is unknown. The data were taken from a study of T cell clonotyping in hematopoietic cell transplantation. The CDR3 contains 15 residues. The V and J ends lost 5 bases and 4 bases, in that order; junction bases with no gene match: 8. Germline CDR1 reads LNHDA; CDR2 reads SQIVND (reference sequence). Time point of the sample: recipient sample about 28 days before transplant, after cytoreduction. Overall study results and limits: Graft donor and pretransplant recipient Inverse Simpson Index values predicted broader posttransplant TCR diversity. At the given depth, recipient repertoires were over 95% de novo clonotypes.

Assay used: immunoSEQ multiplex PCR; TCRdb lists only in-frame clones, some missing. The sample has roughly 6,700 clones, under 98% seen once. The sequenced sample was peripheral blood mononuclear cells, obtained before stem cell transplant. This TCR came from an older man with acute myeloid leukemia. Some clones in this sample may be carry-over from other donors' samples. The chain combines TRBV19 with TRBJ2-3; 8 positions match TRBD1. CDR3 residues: CASSWGRGRPDTQYF. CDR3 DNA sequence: TGTGCCAGTAGTTGGGGCAGGGGGCGTCCAGATACGCAGTATTTT. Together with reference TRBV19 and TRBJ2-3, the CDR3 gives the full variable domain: DGGITQSPKYLFRKEGQNVTLSCEQNLNHDAMYWYRQDPGQGLRLIYYSQIVNDFQKGDIAEGYSVSREKKESFPLTVTSAQKNPTAFYLCASSWGRGRPDTQYFGPGTRLTVL.